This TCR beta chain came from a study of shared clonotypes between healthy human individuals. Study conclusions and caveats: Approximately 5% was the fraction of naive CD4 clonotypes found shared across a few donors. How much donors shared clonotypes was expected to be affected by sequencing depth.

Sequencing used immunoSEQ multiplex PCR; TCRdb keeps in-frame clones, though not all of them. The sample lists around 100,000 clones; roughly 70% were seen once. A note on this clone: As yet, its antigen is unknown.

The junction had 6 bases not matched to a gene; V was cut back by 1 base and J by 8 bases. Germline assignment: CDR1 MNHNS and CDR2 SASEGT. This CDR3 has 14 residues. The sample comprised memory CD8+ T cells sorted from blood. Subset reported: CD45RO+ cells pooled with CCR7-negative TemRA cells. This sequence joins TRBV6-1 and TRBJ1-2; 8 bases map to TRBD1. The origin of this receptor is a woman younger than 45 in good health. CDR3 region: CASSEVQGVEGYTF. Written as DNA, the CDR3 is TGTGCCAGCAGTGAAGTACAGGGGGTTGAGGGCTACACCTTC.